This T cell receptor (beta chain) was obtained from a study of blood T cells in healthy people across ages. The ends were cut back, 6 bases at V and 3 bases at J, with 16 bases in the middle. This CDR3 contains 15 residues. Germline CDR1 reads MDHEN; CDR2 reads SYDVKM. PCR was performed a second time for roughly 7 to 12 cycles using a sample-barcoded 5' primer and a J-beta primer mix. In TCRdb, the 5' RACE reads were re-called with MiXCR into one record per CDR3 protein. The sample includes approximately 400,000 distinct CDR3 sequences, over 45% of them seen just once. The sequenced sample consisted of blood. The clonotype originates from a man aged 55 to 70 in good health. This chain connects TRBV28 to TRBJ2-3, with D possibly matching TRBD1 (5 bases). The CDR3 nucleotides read TGTGCCAGCAGCCCCCTGACAGCTACTACAGATACGCAGTATTTT. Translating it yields CASSPLTATTDTQYF. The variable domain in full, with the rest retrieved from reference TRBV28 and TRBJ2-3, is DVKVTQSSRYLVKRTGEKVFLECVQDMDHENMFWYRQDPGLGLRLIYFSYDVKMKEKGDIPEGYSVSREKKERFSLILESASTNQTSMYLCASSPLTATTDTQYFGPGTRLTVL.